This T cell receptor beta chain was observed in a study of beta chain features in type 1 diabetes. General study results and limits: Moderate but significant shortening of TCRB CDR3s was recorded in all four CD4+ subsets from Type 1 diabetes patients. Patients with type 1 diabetes carried fewer insertions and had more deletions at their VDJ junctions.

This clone was detected only a few times. Its antigen is undetermined. Trimming removed 5 bases from V and 2 bases from J; junction bases left unmatched: 6. The CDR3 has 14 amino acids. Germline CDR1 reads SQVTM; CDR2 reads ANQGSEA. Via CD45RO/CCR7/CD25/CD127/CD95/CD27, cells of the CD4+ naive, central memory, regulatory and stem cell-like memory subsets were sorted. In all sorted populations, purity surpassed 95%. Isolated RNA was reverse transcribed in full, so expressed TCRB transcripts were sequenced. The table came from immunoSEQ multiplex PCR; TCRdb's copy has only in-frame clones and leaves some out. The sample records around 99,000 clones, roughly 40% being singletons.

Sequencing was performed on stem cell memory CD4+ T cells from blood. The source is a woman aged 18-29 years in good health. The rearrangement uses TRBV29-1 and TRBJ2-7, with 10 nucleotides matching TRBD1. CDR3 sequence (DNA): TGCAGCGTTACCCGGACAGGGGGAACCTACGAGCAGTACTTC. Its translation: CSVTRTGGTYEQYF.